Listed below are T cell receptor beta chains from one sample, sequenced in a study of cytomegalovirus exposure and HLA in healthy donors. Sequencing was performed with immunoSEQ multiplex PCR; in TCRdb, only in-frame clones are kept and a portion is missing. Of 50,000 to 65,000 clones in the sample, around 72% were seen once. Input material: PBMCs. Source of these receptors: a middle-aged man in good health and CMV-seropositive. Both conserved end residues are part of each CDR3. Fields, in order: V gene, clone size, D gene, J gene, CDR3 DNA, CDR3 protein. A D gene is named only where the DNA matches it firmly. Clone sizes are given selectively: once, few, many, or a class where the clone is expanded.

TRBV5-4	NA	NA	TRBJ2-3	TGTGCCAGCAGCTATACTGATGTCCCAGATACGCAGTATTTT	CASSYTDVPDTQYF
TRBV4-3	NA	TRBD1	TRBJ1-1	TGCGCCAGCAGCTTAGGGACAGGGGGTGCTGAAGCTTTCTTT	CASSLGTGGAEAFF
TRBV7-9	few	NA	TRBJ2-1	TGTGCCAGCAGCTTAGTATGGCAGTTCTTC	CASSLVWQFF
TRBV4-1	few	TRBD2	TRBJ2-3	TGCGCCAGCAGCCAAGACCCCGGGACTAGCGGGAGATCAGATACGCAGTATTTT	CASSQDPGTSGRSDTQYF
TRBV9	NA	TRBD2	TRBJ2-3	TGTGCCAGCAGCGATAGCGGGAGTTTCGGCACAGATACGCAGTATTTT	CASSDSGSFGTDTQYF
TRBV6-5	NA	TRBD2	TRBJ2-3	TGTGCCAGCAGTTCCCGGACTAGCCGCACAGATACGCAGTATTTT	CASSSRTSRTDTQYF
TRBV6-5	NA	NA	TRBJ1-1	TGTGCCACCGTAAGCGGGAGAAACACTGAAGCTTTCTTT	CATVSGRNTEAFF
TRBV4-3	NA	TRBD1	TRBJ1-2	TGCGCCAGCAGTTCCCAAGGGACAGGGATGGGCTACACCTTC	CASSSQGTGMGYTF
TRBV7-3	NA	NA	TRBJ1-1	TGTGCCAGCAGCTTAACCCCGGTAAGAGGGAACACTGAAGCTTTCTTT	CASSLTPVRGNTEAFF
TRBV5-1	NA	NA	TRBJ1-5	TGCGCCAGTAGGAGGGGTAGCAATCAGCCCCAGCATTTT	CASRRGSNQPQHF
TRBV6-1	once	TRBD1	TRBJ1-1	TGTGCCAGCAGTACCCGACAGGGCCCCAGCGCTTTCTTT	CASSTRQGPSAFF
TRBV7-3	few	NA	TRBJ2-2	TGTGCCAGCAGACAGGGAGGGCTAACCGGGGAGCTGTTTTTT	CASRQGGLTGELFF
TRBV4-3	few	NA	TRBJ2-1	TGCGCCAGCAGCCAAGCTATGATCGCAATAATCTACAATGAGCAGTTCTTC	CASSQAMIAIIYNEQFF
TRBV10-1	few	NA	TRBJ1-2	TGCGCCAGGAGGCCACCAGAGAACTATGGCTACACCTTC	CARRPPENYGYTF
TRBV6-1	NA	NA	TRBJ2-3	TGTGCCAGCAGTCGGACAGCTAGCACAGATACGCAGTATTTT	CASSRTASTDTQYF
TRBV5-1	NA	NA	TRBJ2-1	TGCGCCAGCAACCCCCGAGCGGGCAATGAGCAGTTCTTC	CASNPRAGNEQFF
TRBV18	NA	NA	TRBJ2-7	TGTGCCAGCGAAGAAGGGGGATCCGAGCAGTACTTC	CASEEGGSEQYF
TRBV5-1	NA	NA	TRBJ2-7	TGCGCCAGCAGCTCCGGCGGAGGGTACGAGCAGTACTTC	CASSSGGGYEQYF
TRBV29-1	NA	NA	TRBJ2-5	TGCAGCGTTGGGTTACTGAAGAGAGAGACCCAGTACTTC	CSVGLLKRETQYF
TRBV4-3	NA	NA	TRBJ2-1	TGCGCCAGCAGCCAAGAGTTGATCGTACTTATCTACAATGAGCAGTTCTTC	CASSQELIVLIYNEQFF
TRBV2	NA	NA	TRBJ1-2	TGTGCCAGCAGTGTACACGGACTTACGGGCTACACCTTC	CASSVHGLTGYTF
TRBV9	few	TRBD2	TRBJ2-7	TGTGCCAGCAGCGTAGGGTCAGGGAGGGTACAGTACTTC	CASSVGSGRVQYF
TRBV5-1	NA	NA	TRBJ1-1	TGCGCCAGCAGCTTGGTTGCAGGGGTAAACACTGAAGCTTTCTTT	CASSLVAGVNTEAFF
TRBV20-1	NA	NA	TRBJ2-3	TGCAGTGCCGCGCGTAAGTCTACGCAGTATTTT	CSAARKSTQYF
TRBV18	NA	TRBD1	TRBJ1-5	TGTGCCAGCTCACCAGACAGGGCCGATAGCAATCAGCCCCAGCATTTT	CASSPDRADSNQPQHF
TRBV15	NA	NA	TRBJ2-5	TGTGCCACCAGCATCCCAGGGTCGGAGGAGACCCAGTACTTC	CATSIPGSEETQYF
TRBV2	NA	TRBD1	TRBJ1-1	TGTGCCAGCAGTCCGGGACAGATGAACACTGAAGCTTTCTTT	CASSPGQMNTEAFF
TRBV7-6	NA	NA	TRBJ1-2	TGTGCCAGCAGCTTATTGACGGGAAACTATGGCTACACCTTC	CASSLLTGNYGYTF
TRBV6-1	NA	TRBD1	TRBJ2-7	TGTGCCAGCAGCCACTCGACAGGGGACGACGAGCAGTACTTC	CASSHSTGDDEQYF
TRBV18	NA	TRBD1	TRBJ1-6	TGTGCCAGCTCACCACCTCCAGGGGGGAACCCCTATAATTCACCCCTCCACTTT	CASSPPPGGNPYNSPLHF
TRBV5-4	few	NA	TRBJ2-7	TGTGCCAGCAGCGTTAACTTGGACGAGCAGTACTTC	CASSVNLDEQYF
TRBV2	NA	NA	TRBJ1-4	TGTGCCAGCAACGAAGGGACTTTGGGGATTAATGAAAAACTGTTTTTT	CASNEGTLGINEKLFF
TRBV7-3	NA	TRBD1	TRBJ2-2	TGTGCCAGCAGCTCGGACAGGGTAGTCACCGGGGAGCTGTTTTTT	CASSSDRVVTGELFF
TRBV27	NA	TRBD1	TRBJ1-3	TGTGCCAGCAGCAGGACAGGAATCTCTGGAAACACCATATATTTT	CASSRTGISGNTIYF
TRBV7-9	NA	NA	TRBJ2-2	TGTGCCAGCAGCCAACGGACAGTATCGAACACCGGGGAGCTGTTTTTT	CASSQRTVSNTGELFF
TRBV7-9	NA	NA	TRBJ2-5	TGTTCCAGCAGCGGTAACTGGGAGACCCAGTACTTC	CSSSGNWETQYF
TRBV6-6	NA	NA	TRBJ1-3	TGTGCCAGCGGGAGGGGGGCTGACGGAAACACCATATATTTT	CASGRGADGNTIYF
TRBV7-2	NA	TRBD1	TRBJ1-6	TGTGCCAGCAGCAAGAGAGGGACAGGGGGCTTCTCCTATAATTCACCCCTCCACTTT	CASSKRGTGGFSYNSPLHF
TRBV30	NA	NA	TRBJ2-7	TGTGCCTGGAGTATACAGTACGAGCAGTACTTC	CAWSIQYEQYF
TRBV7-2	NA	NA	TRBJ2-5	TGTGCCAGCAGCTTAGTTATGAGAGAGACCCAGTACTTC	CASSLVMRETQYF
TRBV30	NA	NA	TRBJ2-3	TGTGCCTGGGGACAGCCGAAGCACACAGATACGCAGTATTTT	CAWGQPKHTDTQYF
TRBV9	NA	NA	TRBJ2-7	TGTGCCAGCAGCGTGAGTCCATCCTACGAGCAGTACTTC	CASSVSPSYEQYF
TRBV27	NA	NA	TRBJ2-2	TGTGCCAGCCAGCTAGTACGGGCCGGGGAGCTGTTTTTT	CASQLVRAGELFF
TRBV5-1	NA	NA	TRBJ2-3	TGCGCCAGCAGCGGCACAGATGCGCAGTATTTT	CASSGTDAQYF
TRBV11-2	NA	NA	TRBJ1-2	TGTGCCAGCAGACTCGACGGGGATGGCTCCACCTTC	CASRLDGDGSTF
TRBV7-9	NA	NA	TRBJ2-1	TGTTCCAGCAGCTTAATAGGGAGCTCCTACGAGCAGTTCTTC	CSSSLIGSSYEQFF
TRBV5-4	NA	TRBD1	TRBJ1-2	TGTGCCAGATCGCCAGGGGGCGACTATGGCTACACCTTC	CARSPGGDYGYTF
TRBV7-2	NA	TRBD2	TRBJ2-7	TGTGCCAGCAGCTTAGGACCGAGCGGGGGTAACGAGCAGTACTTC	CASSLGPSGGNEQYF
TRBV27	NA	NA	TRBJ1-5	TGTGCCAGCAGTGCGGACGGGGAATATCAGCCCCAGCATTTT	CASSADGEYQPQHF
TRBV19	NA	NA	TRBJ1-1	TGTGCCAGTAGGACGGGACACCTGAACACTGAAGCTTTCTTT	CASRTGHLNTEAFF
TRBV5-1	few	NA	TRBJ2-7	TGCGCCAGCAGCTTGATAGGGGACAACCCCTTCTTC	CASSLIGDNPFF
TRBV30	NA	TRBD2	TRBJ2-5	TGTGCCTGGAGTGGCCGAATAGCGGGAGGAAAAGGGGAGACCCAGTACTTC	CAWSGRIAGGKGETQYF
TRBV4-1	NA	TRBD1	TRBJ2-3	TGCGCCAGCAGCCAAGCTTGGACAGGGCGCACAGATACGCAGTATTTT	CASSQAWTGRTDTQYF
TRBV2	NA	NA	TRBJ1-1	TGTGCCAGCAGTGCACAGGGATGGGGGACTGAAGCTTTCTTT	CASSAQGWGTEAFF
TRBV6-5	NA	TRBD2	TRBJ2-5	TGTGCCAGCCTTAGCGGGAGGTACCAAGAGACCCAGTACTTC	CASLSGRYQETQYF
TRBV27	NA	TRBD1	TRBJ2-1	TGTGCCAGCAGTCCGGGACAGGCCCTCGCAAGCTCCTACAATGAGCAGTTCTTC	CASSPGQALASSYNEQFF
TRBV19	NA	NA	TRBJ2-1	TGTGCCAGTAGTATAGATGTCAGGATGCGGCAGTTCTTC	CASSIDVRMRQFF